This T cell receptor (beta chain) was profiled in a study of early T cells in non-severe SARS-CoV-2 infection. The CDR3 is made up of 15 amino acids. Germline CDR1 and CDR2: SNHLY and FYNNEI. V shed 5 bases and J shed 1 base, with 14 bases lying between them. TCRdb independently ran MiXCR on the 5' RACE reads; one entry per CDR3 protein. Of over 45,000 distinct CDR3 sequences in the sample, more than 13% were seen once. The V gene is TRBV2, the J gene TRBJ1-1, with D maybe TRBD1 (5 bases). The receptor comes from an adult who was a healthcare worker with PCR-confirmed SARS-CoV-2 infection or an uninfected control (not recorded which). The sequenced sample was whole blood, obtained at baseline. For the CDR3, the DNA is TGTGCCAGCAGTTTCAGACAGTTACCGAACACTGAAGCTTTCTTT. It yields the protein CASSFRQLPNTEAFF.